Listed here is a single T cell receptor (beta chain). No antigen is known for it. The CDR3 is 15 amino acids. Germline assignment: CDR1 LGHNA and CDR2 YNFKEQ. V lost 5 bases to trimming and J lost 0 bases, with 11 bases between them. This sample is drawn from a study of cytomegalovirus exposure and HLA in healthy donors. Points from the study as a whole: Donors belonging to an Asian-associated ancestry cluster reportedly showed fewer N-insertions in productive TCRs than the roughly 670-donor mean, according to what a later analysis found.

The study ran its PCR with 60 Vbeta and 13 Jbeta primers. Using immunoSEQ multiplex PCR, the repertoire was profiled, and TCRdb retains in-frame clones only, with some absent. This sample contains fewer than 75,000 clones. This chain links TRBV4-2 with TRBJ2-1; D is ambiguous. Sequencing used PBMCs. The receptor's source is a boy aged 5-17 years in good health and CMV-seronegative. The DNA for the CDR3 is TGTGCCAGCAGCTTAGACTGGAGCTCCTACAATGAGCAGTTCTTC. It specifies CASSLDWSSYNEQFF.